The rows below give T cell receptor beta chains drawn from one sample of a study of post-analysis software for immune sequencing data. TCRdb used MiXCR to reprocess the PCR reads, holding one entry per CDR3 protein. This sample has around 770,000 distinct CDR3 sequences, with approximately 44% found just once. The sample was blood. These receptors all come from a girl aged 5-17 years with multiple sclerosis. The CDR3 runs from the conserved cysteine through the conserved F or W. A D gene is named only where the DNA matches it firmly. For some rows the clone size is stated as once, few or many, or as a class when expanded; others skip it.

d_call	v_call	clone_size	j_call	cdr3_nt	cdr3_aa
NA	TRBV5-1	NA	TRBJ2-3	TGCGCCAGCAGCTTGGCGTCCAATACCTTTGGCACAGATACGCAGTATTTT	CASSLASNTFGTDTQYF
NA	TRBV3-1	NA	TRBJ1-2	TGTGCCAGCAGCCAAGACGGGGGAGACTATGGCTACACCTTC	CASSQDGGDYGYTF
NA	TRBV9	NA	TRBJ1-5	TGTGCCAGCAGCGTATCTCCCGGGGAGCCCCAGCATTTT	CASSVSPGEPQHF
NA	TRBV11-2	NA	TRBJ1-6	TGTGCCAGCAGCTTAGGGAGAAGCATCAATTCACCCCTCCACTTT	CASSLGRSINSPLHF
TRBD1	TRBV27	few	TRBJ2-1	TGTGCCAGCAGATTCCGGACAGGGTTCAATGAGCAGTTCTTC	CASRFRTGFNEQFF
TRBD2	TRBV7-9	few	TRBJ2-5	TGTGCCAGCAGCTCCGATGCGGGGGAGGAGACCCAGTACTTC	CASSSDAGEETQYF
NA	TRBV6-4	NA	TRBJ2-4	TGTGCCAGCAGAAGGACACTTGATCTAGCCAAAAACATTCAGTACTTC	CASRRTLDLAKNIQYF
TRBD2	TRBV6-2/TRBV6-3	NA	TRBJ2-7	TGTGCCAGTTTTAGCGGGTCCCCCGTCTACGAGCAGTACTTC	CASFSGSPVYEQYF
TRBD2	TRBV18	NA	TRBJ2-3	TGTGCCAGCTCACCAACCGGGACTAGAAATACAGATACGCAGTATTTT	CASSPTGTRNTDTQYF
TRBD2	TRBV20-1	NA	TRBJ2-7	TGCAGTGCTAGAGAATTAGGGACTAGCGGGAGTAACGAGCAGTACTTC	CSARELGTSGSNEQYF
NA	TRBV3-1	NA	TRBJ2-1	TGTGCCAGCAGGTCACTCCTCAACAATGAGCAGTTCTTC	CASRSLLNNEQFF
TRBD2	TRBV6-5	NA	TRBJ2-1	TGTGCCAGCAGTTACTTTCCCCCCGGGAGGGGGGACAATGAGCAGTTCTTC	CASSYFPPGRGDNEQFF
TRBD1	TRBV11-2	NA	TRBJ2-3	TGTGCCAGCAGCTTGAGACAGGGGGTCACAGATACGCAGTATTTT	CASSLRQGVTDTQYF
TRBD2	TRBV27	NA	TRBJ2-1	TGTGCCAGCAGTTTTGGGGGACCCGGGAGGTCAAGCGATGAGCAGTTCTTC	CASSFGGPGRSSDEQFF
TRBD2	TRBV25-1	NA	TRBJ2-5	TGTGCCAGCCGCCCCCAGACAGCGGGAGGGCCTGCAGAGACCCAGTACTTC	CASRPQTAGGPAETQYF
TRBD2	TRBV7-7	few	TRBJ2-7	TGTGCTAGCAGCTTAGTAGCGGGGCGCGAGCAGTACTTC	CASSLVAGREQYF
NA	TRBV13	NA	TRBJ2-1	TGTGCCAGCAGCCGAGGCCCCGGGACCACTGACAATGAGCAGTTCTTC	CASSRGPGTTDNEQFF
NA	TRBV4-2	NA	TRBJ1-2	TGTGCCAGCAGCCAAGATTACCCAGGGACGCATGGCTACACCTTC	CASSQDYPGTHGYTF
NA	TRBV9	few	TRBJ1-2	TGTGCCAGCAGCGCCCAGGACGGAGCATTTTATGGCTACACCTTC	CASSAQDGAFYGYTF
NA	TRBV14	many	TRBJ2-1	TGTGCCAGCAGCCAAGTAAGGTCCCTGCCTGGCTGGGATGAGCAGTTCTTC	CASSQVRSLPGWDEQFF
NA	TRBV5-6	NA	TRBJ2-3	TGTGCCAGCCGACAGGAAAGCACAGATACGCAGTATTTT	CASRQESTDTQYF
TRBD1	TRBV28	NA	TRBJ1-1	TGTGCCAGCAGTTTACCGGGACAGCAGAACACTGAAGCTTTCTTT	CASSLPGQQNTEAFF
NA	TRBV6-5	NA	TRBJ1-2	TGTGCCAGCAGGGAGGGGGACTCCTATGGCTACACCTTC	CASREGDSYGYTF
NA	TRBV9	few	TRBJ1-2	TGTGCCAGCAGCGTAGGGCAGGGTTCGGGCTACACCTTC	CASSVGQGSGYTF
NA	TRBV5-1	NA	TRBJ2-3	TGCGCCAGCAGCTTGAGGCGGGCTACTAGCACAGATACGCAGTATTTT	CASSLRRATSTDTQYF
NA	TRBV20-1	NA	TRBJ2-7	TGCAGTGCTAGTAACTTGGACATCTCCTACGAGCAGTACTTC	CSASNLDISYEQYF
NA	TRBV5-6	once	TRBJ1-2	TGTGCCAGCAGTTTACGGATACTCCGACAGAGCTCTAACTATGGCTACACCTTC	CASSLRILRQSSNYGYTF
TRBD2	TRBV7-2	NA	TRBJ2-7	TGTGCCAGCAGTTTAGGGGGACTAGCGGGAGTCTACGAGCAGTACTTC	CASSLGGLAGVYEQYF
NA	TRBV9	NA	TRBJ2-5	TGTGCCAGCAGCGTAGAGGGGGGGATGGGGGAGACCCAGTACTTC	CASSVEGGMGETQYF
TRBD1	TRBV12-3/TRBV12-4	NA	TRBJ1-5	TGTGCCAGCAGCTTACGGCGGGACAGACATAGCAATCAGCCCCAGCATTTT	CASSLRRDRHSNQPQHF
TRBD2	TRBV24-1	NA	TRBJ2-5	TGTGCCACCAGTGATTTGCGGGGGGGGTATGAGCAGTACTTC	CATSDLRGGYEQYF
NA	TRBV11-2	few	TRBJ2-2	TGTGCCAGCAGCTTAGAGGACCACCCCGCCGGGGAGCTGTTTTTT	CASSLEDHPAGELFF
TRBD2	TRBV6-2/TRBV6-3	NA	TRBJ2-1	TGTGCCAGCAGTTCATCGGGACTACCTCGCAATGAGCAGTTCTTC	CASSSSGLPRNEQFF
TRBD1	TRBV29-1	NA	TRBJ2-6	TGCAGCGTTAGGACAGGTATCGCCTCTGGGGCCAACGTCCTGACTTTC	CSVRTGIASGANVLTF
NA	TRBV20-1	NA	TRBJ2-1	TGCAGTGCTCCCGTAGAACTAGATCTGGGTGAGCAGTTCTTC	CSAPVELDLGEQFF
NA	TRBV20-1	NA	TRBJ1-5	TGCAGTGCTAGACCCGGGATAGGGGATCAGCCCCAGCATTTT	CSARPGIGDQPQHF
NA	TRBV6-6	NA	TRBJ2-3	TGTGCCAGCAGGGGAGGCCGGGAGACCACAGATACGCAGTATTTT	CASRGGRETTDTQYF
NA	TRBV6-2/TRBV6-3	NA	TRBJ2-3	TGTGCCAGCAGCTCCATGGCCGAAGATACGCAGTATTTT	CASSSMAEDTQYF
NA	TRBV12-3/TRBV12-4	few	TRBJ1-2	TGTGCCAGCAGTCTGGGGACCACCGGCTACACCTTC	CASSLGTTGYTF
TRBD2	TRBV29-1	NA	TRBJ2-1	TGCAGCGTTGGAGGCGGGAGGGGGACCAATGAGCAGTTCTTC	CSVGGGRGTNEQFF
NA	TRBV6-1	few	TRBJ1-5	TGTGCCAGCAGTGAGGACAGATACTATAGCAATCAGCCCCAGCATTTT	CASSEDRYYSNQPQHF
NA	TRBV7-6	few	TRBJ1-2	TGTGCCAGCAGTTCAAAATCGGGACAATTTAACTATGGCTACACCTTC	CASSSKSGQFNYGYTF